The entry below describes one T cell receptor beta chain. Antigen unknown. This record belongs to a study of shared clonotypes between healthy human individuals. Study background: Per-donor plates numbered three CD4 naive, three CD4 memory, two CD8 naive and one CD8 memory. Regarding the study as a whole: Generation probabilities of non-shared clonotypes were lower (relative to those shared by all four donors). Four donors held approximately 4.6% of naive CD4 clonotypes in common.

This table comes from immunoSEQ multiplex PCR, and its TCRdb copy is limited to in-frame clones, with some not included. This sample has more than 80,000 clones, with under 70% found just once. Germline CDR1 reads LGHNA; CDR2 reads YSLEER. Trimming pared 0 bases from V and 0 bases from J, leaving 11 bases between. The CDR3 is 16 amino acids. Sequenced sample: memory CD8+ T cells sorted from blood. Described subset: CD45RO+ cells pooled with CCR7-negative TemRA cells. This clonotype was sampled from a man aged 25-45 years in good health. This chain joins TRBV4-3 and TRBJ1-2; tentative D call: TRBD1 (6 bases). CDR3 in DNA: TGCGCCAGCAGCCAAGATTGGGGGGCTTCTAACTATGGCTACACCTTC. It is translated as CASSQDWGASNYGYTF.